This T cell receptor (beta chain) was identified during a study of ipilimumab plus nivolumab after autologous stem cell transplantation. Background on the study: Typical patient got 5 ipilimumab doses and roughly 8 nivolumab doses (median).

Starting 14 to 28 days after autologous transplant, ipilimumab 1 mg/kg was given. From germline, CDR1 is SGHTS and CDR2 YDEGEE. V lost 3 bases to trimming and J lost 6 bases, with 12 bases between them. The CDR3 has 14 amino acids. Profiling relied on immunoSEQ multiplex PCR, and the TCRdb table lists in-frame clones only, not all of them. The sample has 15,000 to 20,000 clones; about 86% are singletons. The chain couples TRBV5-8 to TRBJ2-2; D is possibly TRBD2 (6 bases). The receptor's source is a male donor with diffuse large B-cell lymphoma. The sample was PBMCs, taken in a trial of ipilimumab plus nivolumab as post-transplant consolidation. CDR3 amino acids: CASSYYWGAGELFF. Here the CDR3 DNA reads TGTGCCAGCAGCTACTACTGGGGGGCCGGGGAGCTGTTTTTT.